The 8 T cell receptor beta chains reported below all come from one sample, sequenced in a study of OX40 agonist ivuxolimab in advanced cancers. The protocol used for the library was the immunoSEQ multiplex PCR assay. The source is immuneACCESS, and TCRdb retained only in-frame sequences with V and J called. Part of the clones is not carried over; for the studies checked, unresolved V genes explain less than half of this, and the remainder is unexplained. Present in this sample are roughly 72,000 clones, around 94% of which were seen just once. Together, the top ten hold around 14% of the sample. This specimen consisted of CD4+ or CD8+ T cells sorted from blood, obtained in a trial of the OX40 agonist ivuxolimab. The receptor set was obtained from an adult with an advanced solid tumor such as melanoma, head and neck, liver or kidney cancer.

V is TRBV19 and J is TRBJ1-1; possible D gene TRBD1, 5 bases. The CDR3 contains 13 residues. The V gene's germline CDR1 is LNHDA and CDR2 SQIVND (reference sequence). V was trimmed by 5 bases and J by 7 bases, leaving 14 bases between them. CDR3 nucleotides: TGTGCCAGTAGTCCTCAGGTGGGGGATGAAGCTTTCTTT. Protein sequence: CASSPQVGDEAFF.

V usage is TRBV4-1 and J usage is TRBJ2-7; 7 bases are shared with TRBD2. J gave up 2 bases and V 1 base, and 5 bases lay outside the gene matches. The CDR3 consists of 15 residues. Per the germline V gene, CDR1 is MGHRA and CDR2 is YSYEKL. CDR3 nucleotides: TGCGCCAGCAGCCAAGCTAGCGGACTGGCCTACGAGCAGTACTTC. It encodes CASSQASGLAYEQYF.

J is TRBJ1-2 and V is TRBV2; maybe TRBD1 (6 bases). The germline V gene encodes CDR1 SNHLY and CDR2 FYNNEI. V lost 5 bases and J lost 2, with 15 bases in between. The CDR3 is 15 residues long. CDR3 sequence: CASSNPYGQNYGYTF. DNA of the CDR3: TGTGCCAGCAGTAACCCCTACGGACAGAACTATGGCTACACCTTC.

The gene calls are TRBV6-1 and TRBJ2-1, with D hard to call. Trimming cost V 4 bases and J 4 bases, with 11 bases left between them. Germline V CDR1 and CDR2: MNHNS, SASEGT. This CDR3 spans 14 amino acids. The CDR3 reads CASSVGPAYNEQFF. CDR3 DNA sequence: TGTGCCAGCAGTGTCGGACCCGCGTACAATGAGCAGTTCTTC.

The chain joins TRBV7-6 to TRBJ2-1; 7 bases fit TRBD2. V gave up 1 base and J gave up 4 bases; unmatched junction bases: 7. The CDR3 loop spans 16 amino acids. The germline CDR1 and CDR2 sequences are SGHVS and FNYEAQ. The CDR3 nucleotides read TGTGCCAGCAGCTTAGGAGGCGGGAGTATATACAATGAGCAGTTCTTC. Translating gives CASSLGGGSIYNEQFF.

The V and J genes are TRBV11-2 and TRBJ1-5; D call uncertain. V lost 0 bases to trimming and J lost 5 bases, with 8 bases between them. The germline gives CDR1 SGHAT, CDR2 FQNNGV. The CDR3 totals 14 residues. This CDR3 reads CASSLEQNDQPQHF. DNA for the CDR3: TGTGCCAGCAGCTTAGAACAAAACGATCAGCCCCAGCATTTT.

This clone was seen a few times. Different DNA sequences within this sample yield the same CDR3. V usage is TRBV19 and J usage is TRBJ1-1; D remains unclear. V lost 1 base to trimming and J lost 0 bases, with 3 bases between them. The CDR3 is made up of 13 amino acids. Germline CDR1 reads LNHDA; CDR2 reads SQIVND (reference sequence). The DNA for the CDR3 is TGTGCCAGTAGTATAGGGGTGAACACTGAAGCTTTCTTT. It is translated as CASSIGVNTEAFF.

CDR3: CASSQESTGYEAFF. The CDR3 coding sequence is TGCGCCAGCAGCCAAGAATCGACAGGATATGAAGCTTTCTTT. V usage is TRBV4-3 and J usage is TRBJ1-1; D is perhaps TRBD1 (6 bases). V was trimmed by 0 bases and J by 7 bases, leaving 12 bases between them. CDR3 length: 14 amino acids. Germline V gene lookup returns CDR1 LGHNA and CDR2 YSLEER.